The 10 T cell receptor beta chains given below trace back to one sample, sequenced in a study of shared clonotypes between healthy human individuals. This table comes from immunoSEQ multiplex PCR, and its TCRdb copy is limited to in-frame clones, with some not included. The table records about 2.4 million clones, 80% to 95% of them present only once. The sample consisted of naive CD4+ T cells from PBMCs. Regarding subset: CD45RA+ positively selected. The receptors were sampled from a young man in good health. Some clones in this sample may be carry-over from other donors' samples.

The J gene is TRBJ2-2, the V gene TRBV18, with D tentatively TRBD2 (6 bases). The CDR3 consists of 17 residues. The germline V gene encodes CDR1 KGHSH and CDR2 LQKENI. Trimming left V 0 bases short and J 0 bases short, with 11 bases between. CDR3 protein: CASSPPTLAANTGELFF. The CDR3 DNA is TGTGCCAGCTCACCACCCACGTTAGCGGCGAACACCGGGGAGCTGTTTTTT.

The chain carries TRBV5-4 and TRBJ1-6, with TRBD1 matching over 7 bases. CDR1 is SGHNT, CDR2 YYREEE, per germline (reference sequence). The ends lost 4 bases at V and 10 bases at J; junction bases unmatched: 20. This CDR3 contains 18 residues. The CDR3 loop reads CASSRGGAGGSVESPLHF. The CDR3 nucleotides read TGTGCCAGCAGCCGAGGCGGGGCAGGGGGATCGGTGGAATCACCCCTCCACTTT.

The chain has TRBV4-2 and TRBJ2-7; D is unclear. The CDR3 length is 13 residues. The germline V gene has CDR1 LGHNA and CDR2 YNFKEQ. Trimming removed 1 base from V and 0 bases from J, with 4 bases in between. In DNA form, the CDR3 reads TGTGCCAGCAGCCAAGGACACTCCTACGAGCAGTACTTC. Encoded protein: CASSQGHSYEQYF.

The chain joins TRBV9 to TRBJ2-1; D is unclear. CDR1 and CDR2 (germline): SGDLS, YYNGEE. The CDR3 covers 15 residues. V dropped 0 bases and J dropped 5 bases, with 12 bases sitting between them. Here the CDR3 reads CASSVARTSHNEQFF. In DNA, the CDR3 is TGTGCCAGCAGCGTAGCCCGGACGTCCCACAATGAGCAGTTCTTC.

V gene TRBV7-2 combines with J gene TRBJ2-5; 12 nucleotides line up with TRBD2. V gave up 5 bases and J gave up 3 bases; unmatched junction bases: 7. This CDR3 is 16 amino acids long. CDR1 and CDR2 (germline): SGHTA, FQGNSA. CDR3 region: CASSPETSGRKETQYF. For the CDR3, the DNA is TGTGCCAGCAGCCCCGAGACTAGCGGGAGAAAAGAGACCCAGTACTTC.

Notes on this clone: Other DNA sequences in the same sample also yield this CDR3. V gene TRBV29-1 combines with J gene TRBJ2-2; the D is unclear. Germline CDR1 SQVTM, CDR2 ANQGSEA. V was clipped by 2 bases and J by 6 bases, with 4 bases between them. The CDR3 is 11 residues long. The CDR3 here is CSVESPGELFF. CDR3 in DNA: TGCAGCGTTGAAAGCCCCGGGGAGCTGTTTTTT.

The chain is built from TRBV9 and TRBJ2-6; 7 nucleotides line up with TRBD1. Germline V CDR1 and CDR2: SGDLS, YYNGEE. V gave up 4 bases and J gave up 11 bases; unmatched junction bases: 9. This CDR3 spans 14 amino acids. The CDR3 protein is CASSPTTGLDVLTF. The CDR3, as DNA: TGTGCCAGCAGCCCAACGACAGGGCTAGACGTCCTGACTTTC.

J is TRBJ2-4 and V is TRBV28, with TRBD2 identical over 8 bases. Germline CDR1 reads MDHEN; CDR2 reads SYDVKM. Germline trimming cut 4 bases from V and 6 bases from J; bases unmatched to any gene: 14. This CDR3 region has 17 residues. The CDR3 here is CASSSAPGLAGGNIQYF. DNA of the CDR3: TGTGCCAGCAGTTCCGCCCCGGGGCTAGCGGGCGGAAACATTCAGTACTTC.

This rearrangement joins TRBV4-2 to TRBJ2-5; D possibly corresponds to TRBD1 (6 bases). The germline gives CDR1 LGHNA, CDR2 YNFKEQ. The V gene lost 3 bases and the J gene lost 7 bases, with 15 bases spanning the gap. The CDR3 loop spans 14 amino acids. The CDR3 spells CASSHPQTQGTQYF. As DNA, the CDR3 is TGTGCCAGCAGCCACCCCCAAACACAGGGGACCCAGTACTTC.

The chain combines TRBV28 with TRBJ2-1; D remains unclear. The CDR3 length is 14 residues. Germline V CDR1 and CDR2: MDHEN, SYDVKM. V was cut by 4 bases and J by 10 bases, with 17 bases left in between. The CDR3 region has the DNA TGTGCCAGCAGTTCACTTCCGGGTGGACGCGAGCAGTTCTTC. Translated: CASSSLPGGREQFF.